This TCR beta chain was identified in a study of T cells in Graves' hyperthyroidism and ophthalmopathy. What was amplified from RNA transcripts were TCR beta CDR3 regions. A set of HTBI primers served as the primers for a first-round RT-PCR of the TCR CDR3. TCRdb re-derived calls from the multiplex PCR reads in MiXCR, one entry per CDR3 protein. Here the sample spans approximately 430,000 distinct CDR3 sequences, 15% to 17% being singletons. Germline CDR1 reads SEHNR; CDR2 reads FQNEAQ (reference sequence). Trimming took 5 bases from V and 6 from J; bases not matched to a gene: 17. This CDR3 spans 18 amino acids. Whole-study results and caveats: The model foresaw ophthalmopathy a median around 6 months prior to onset.

In regard to this clonotype: What it binds is unknown.

This sequence was found in a woman aged 18-35 years with Graves' hyperthyroidism. The sequencing input was blood. The chain has TRBV7-9 and TRBJ2-4; TRBD1 matches at 9 bases. Written as DNA, the CDR3 is TGTGCCAGCAGCCGAGTGGTCGGGACAGGGCTAGAAGGAAACATTCAGTACTTC. This encodes CASSRVVGTGLEGNIQYF.